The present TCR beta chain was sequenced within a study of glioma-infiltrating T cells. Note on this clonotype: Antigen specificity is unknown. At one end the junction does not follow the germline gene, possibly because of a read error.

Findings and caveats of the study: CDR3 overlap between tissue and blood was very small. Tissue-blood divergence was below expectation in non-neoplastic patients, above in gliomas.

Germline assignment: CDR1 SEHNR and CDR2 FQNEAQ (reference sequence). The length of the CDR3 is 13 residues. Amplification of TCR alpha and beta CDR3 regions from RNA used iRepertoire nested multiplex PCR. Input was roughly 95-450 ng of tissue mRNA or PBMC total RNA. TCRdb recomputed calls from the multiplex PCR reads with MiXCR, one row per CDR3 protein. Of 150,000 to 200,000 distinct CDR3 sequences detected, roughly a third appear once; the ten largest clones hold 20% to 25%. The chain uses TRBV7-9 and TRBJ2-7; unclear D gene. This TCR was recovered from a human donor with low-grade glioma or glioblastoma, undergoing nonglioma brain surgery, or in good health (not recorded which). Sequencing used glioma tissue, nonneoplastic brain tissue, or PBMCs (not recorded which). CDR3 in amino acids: CASSYKENYEQYF. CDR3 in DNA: TGTGCTAGCAGCTACAAGGAGAACTACGAGCAGTACTTC.